This TCR beta chain originates from a study of response to subunit inactivated influenza vaccine. The study's findings and limits: T cells newly recruited by each seasonal influenza vaccination are few, the authors suggested.

A single record per CDR3 protein comes from TCRdb applying MiXCR to the RT-PCR reads. The top ten clones hold less than 8.5% of a sample with about 700,000 distinct CDR3 sequences, roughly 15% of them seen once. V was clipped by 4 bases and J by 7 bases, with 13 bases between them. This CDR3 is built from 12 residues. The germline V gene has CDR1 SQVTM and CDR2 ANQGSEA. This clonotype has only a few counts. The target antigen is unknown. This material consisted of PBMCs from blood, taken 14 to 15 days before vaccination. The rearrangement uses TRBV29-1 and TRBJ1-1; maybe TRBD1 (6 bases). This receptor was obtained from a man aged 45-65 years who received an inactivated influenza vaccine. CDR3 coding DNA: TGCAGCGTTGGCGGAGGGGGAATTGAAGCTTTCTTT. Protein product: CSVGGGGIEAFF.